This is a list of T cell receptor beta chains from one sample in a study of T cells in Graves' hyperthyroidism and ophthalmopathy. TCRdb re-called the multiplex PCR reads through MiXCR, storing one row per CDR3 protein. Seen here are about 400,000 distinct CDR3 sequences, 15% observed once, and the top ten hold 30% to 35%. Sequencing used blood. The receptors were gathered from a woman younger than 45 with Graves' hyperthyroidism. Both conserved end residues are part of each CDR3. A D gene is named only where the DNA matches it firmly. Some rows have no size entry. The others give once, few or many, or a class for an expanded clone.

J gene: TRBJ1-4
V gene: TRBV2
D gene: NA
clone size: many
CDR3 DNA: TGTGCCAGCAGTGATTCCGGGGGGAATGAAAAACTGTTTTTT
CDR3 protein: CASSDSGGNEKLFF

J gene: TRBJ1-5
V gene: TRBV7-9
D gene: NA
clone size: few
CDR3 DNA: TGTGCCAGCAGCTTAGTGAACAATCAGCCCCAGCATTTT
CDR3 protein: CASSLVNNQPQHF

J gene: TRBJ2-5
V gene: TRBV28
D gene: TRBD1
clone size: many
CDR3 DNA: TGTGCCAGCAATTTGACCCCGGGACAGGGGGGAGAGACCCAGTACTTC
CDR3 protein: CASNLTPGQGGETQYF

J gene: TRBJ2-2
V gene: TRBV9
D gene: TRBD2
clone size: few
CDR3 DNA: TGTGCCAGCAGCGTAGAACTAGCGGGTACCGGGGAGCTGTTTTTT
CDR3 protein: CASSVELAGTGELFF

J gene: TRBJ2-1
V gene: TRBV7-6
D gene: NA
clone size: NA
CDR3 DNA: TGTGCCAGCAGTTTAGAGACGGATGAGCAGTTCTTC
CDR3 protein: CASSLETDEQFF

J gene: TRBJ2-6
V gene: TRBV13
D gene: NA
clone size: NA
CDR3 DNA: TGTGCCAGCAGCGGACAGTCTGGGGCCAACGTCCTGACTTTC
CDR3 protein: CASSGQSGANVLTF

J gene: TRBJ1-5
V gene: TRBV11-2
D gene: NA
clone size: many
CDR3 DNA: TGTGCCAGCAGCTCGCTGAAAGATAGCAATCAGCCCCAGCATTTT
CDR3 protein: CASSSLKDSNQPQHF

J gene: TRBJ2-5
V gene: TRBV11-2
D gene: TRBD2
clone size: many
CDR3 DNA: TGTGCCAGCAGCGAGGGGACTAGCAAGGTTGAGACCCAGTACTTC
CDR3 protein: CASSEGTSKVETQYF

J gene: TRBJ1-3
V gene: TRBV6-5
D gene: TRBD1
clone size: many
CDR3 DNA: TGTGCCAGCAGTTACTCGGGACAGGGCTCTGGAAACACCATATATTTT
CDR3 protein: CASSYSGQGSGNTIYF

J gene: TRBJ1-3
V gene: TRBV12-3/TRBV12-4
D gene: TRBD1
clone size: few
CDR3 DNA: TGTGCCAGCGGGACAGGGGGAAACACCATATATTTT
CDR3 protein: CASGTGGNTIYF

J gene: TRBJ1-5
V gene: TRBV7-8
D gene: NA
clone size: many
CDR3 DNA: TGTGCCAGCAGCTTCCGGGCCGACAATCAGCCCCAGCATTTT
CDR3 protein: CASSFRADNQPQHF

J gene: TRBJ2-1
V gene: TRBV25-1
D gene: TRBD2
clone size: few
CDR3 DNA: TGTGCCAGCAGTGACATGACCCTAGCGGGAGTCTACAATGAGCAGTTCTTC
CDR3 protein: CASSDMTLAGVYNEQFF

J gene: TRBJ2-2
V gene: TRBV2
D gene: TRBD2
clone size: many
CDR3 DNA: TGTGCCAGCAGTGGCGGGGGGCCAAACACCGGGGAGCTGTTTTTT
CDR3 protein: CASSGGGPNTGELFF

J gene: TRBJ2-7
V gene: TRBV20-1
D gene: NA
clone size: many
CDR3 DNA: TGCAGTGCTAGACAGCGAAGGTCGGAGCAGTACTTC
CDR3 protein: CSARQRRSEQYF

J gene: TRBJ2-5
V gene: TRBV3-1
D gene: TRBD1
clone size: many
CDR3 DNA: TGTGCCAGCAGCTTCCTACAGGGGCGGGCGACCCAGTACTTC
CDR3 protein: CASSFLQGRATQYF

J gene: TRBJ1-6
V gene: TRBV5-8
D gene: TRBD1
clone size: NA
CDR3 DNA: TGTGCCAGCAGCTGGACAGGGGGTGATTCACCCCTCCACTTT
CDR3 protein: CASSWTGGDSPLHF

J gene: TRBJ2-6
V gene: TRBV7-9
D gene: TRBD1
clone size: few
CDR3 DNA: TGTGCCAGCAGCCCCCAGGGGGCCCCGACGGGGGCCAACGTCCTGACTTTC
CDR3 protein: CASSPQGAPTGANVLTF